This is a list of T cell receptor beta chains from one sample in a study of T cell responses to AZD1222 COVID-19 vaccine. Clones were read by immunoSEQ multiplex PCR, and TCRdb kept only the in-frame ones, dropping some. The table shows around 170,000 clones, with roughly 91% occurring only once. Sequenced material: peripheral blood, taken on day 0 of AZD1222 vaccination. These TCRs come from an adult in good health. The CDR3 runs from the conserved cysteine through the conserved F or W. Each record gives: J gene, CDR3 length, clone size, D gene, V gene, CDR3 DNA, CDR3 protein. D genes are given only for firm matches. Part of the rows lack a size; the others show once, few, many or a class for expanded clones.

TRBJ1-3	15	NA	NA	TRBV4-3	TGCGCCAGCAGCCAAGGGCGGGGAACTGGAAACACCATATATTTT	CASSQGRGTGNTIYF
TRBJ1-6	13	NA	NA	TRBV19	TGTGCCAGTAGTATCAGGATTAATTCACCCCTCCACTTT	CASSIRINSPLHF
TRBJ1-2	16	NA	NA	TRBV19	TGTGCCAGTAGTAGGCAGGCAGGGAGCCGAAACTATGGCTACACCTTC	CASSRQAGSRNYGYTF
TRBJ2-7	14	NA	TRBD2	TRBV28	TGTGCCAGCAGTTCAGAGCGGGACTCCTACGAGCAGTACTTC	CASSSERDSYEQYF
TRBJ1-5	15	NA	NA	TRBV7-8	TGTGCCAGCAGCTTAGGGGATCGAGGCGATCAGCCCCAGCATTTT	CASSLGDRGDQPQHF
TRBJ1-6	16	NA	TRBD1	TRBV4-1	TGCGCCAGCAGCCAAGGGACAGGGGAGAGTTTGTCACCCCTCCACTTT	CASSQGTGESLSPLHF
TRBJ1-1	15	few	NA	TRBV28	TGTGCCAGCAGCCAATCTTGGACGGAATTCACTGAAGCTTTCTTT	CASSQSWTEFTEAFF
TRBJ2-7	16	NA	TRBD2	TRBV5-1	TGCGCCAGCAGCAGAATACCGGGACTAGCGGGAGACGAGCAGTACTTC	CASSRIPGLAGDEQYF
TRBJ2-7	15	NA	TRBD2	TRBV9	TGTGCCAGCAGCCTCCGGGGACTAGCTCTCGACGAGCAGTACTTC	CASSLRGLALDEQYF
TRBJ1-6	15	NA	TRBD1	TRBV7-9	TGTGCCAGCAGCCGCTTATCGGGACAGGATTCACCCCTCCACTTT	CASSRLSGQDSPLHF
TRBJ2-1	16	NA	NA	TRBV11-3	TGTGCCAGCAGCTTAGGTGGCAGGGCCCGCAAGGATGAGCAGTTCTTC	CASSLGGRARKDEQFF
TRBJ2-1	17	NA	TRBD2	TRBV10-3	TGTGCCATCAGTGAGAGTAGCGGGACCACCTCCTACAATGAGCAGTTCTTC	CAISESSGTTSYNEQFF
TRBJ2-1	16	NA	TRBD1	TRBV9	TGTGCCAGCAGCGTTGGGGGAGAGACAGGGGGTAATGAGCAGTTCTTC	CASSVGGETGGNEQFF
TRBJ1-1	13	NA	NA	TRBV5-1	TGCGCCAGCGGTTTAGGGGTGGACACTGAAGCTTTCTTT	CASGLGVDTEAFF
TRBJ1-2	12	NA	NA	TRBV18	TGTGCCAGCTCACCACAGGATTATGGCTACACCTTC	CASSPQDYGYTF
TRBJ1-3	14	once	NA	TRBV7-9	TGTGCCAGCAGCTTAGCAGGGAGTGGGCACACCATATATTTT	CASSLAGSGHTIYF
TRBJ2-5	16	NA	TRBD1	TRBV7-9	TGTGCCAGCAGCTTAGGGGACAGGGGGCTACAAGAGACCCAGTACTTC	CASSLGDRGLQETQYF
TRBJ2-1	16	NA	NA	TRBV5-6	TGTGCCAGCAGCTACCCGGATGGGTACGACTACAATGAGCAGTTCTTC	CASSYPDGYDYNEQFF
TRBJ2-2	14	once	NA	TRBV6-4	TGTGCCAGCAGCCTTAGATGGGACACCGGGGAGCTGTTTTTT	CASSLRWDTGELFF
TRBJ2-1	13	few	NA	TRBV19	TGTGCCAGTAGTATAGGGTGGGAGGTTGAGCAGTTCTTC	CASSIGWEVEQFF
TRBJ2-7	15	NA	NA	TRBV3-1/TRBV3-2	TGTGCCAGCAGCCCAAACCCGGACTTTCCCTACGAGCAGTACTTC	CASSPNPDFPYEQYF
TRBJ1-4	14	NA	NA	TRBV5-6	TGTGCCAGCAGCCGGGGTACAACTAATGAAAAACTGTTTTTT	CASSRGTTNEKLFF
TRBJ2-3	16	NA	NA	TRBV9	TGTGCCAGCAGCTCCCCCTCCCGGGGTGGTCCAGATACGCAGTATTTT	CASSSPSRGGPDTQYF
TRBJ1-5	14	NA	NA	TRBV19	TGTGCCAGTAGTATAACACAGCTAGATCAGCCCCAGCATTTT	CASSITQLDQPQHF
TRBJ2-5	14	NA	NA	TRBV28	TGTGCCAGCAGTCCCCGAGGCATGCAAGAGACCCAGTACTTC	CASSPRGMQETQYF
TRBJ1-1	14	NA	NA	TRBV5-1	TGCGCCAGCAGCCCGGAAGGGACGGTCGGGGAAGCTTTCTTT	CASSPEGTVGEAFF
TRBJ2-5	14	once	NA	TRBV14	TGTGCCAGCAGCCAGGTTCGCGGTTGGGAGACCCAGTACTTC	CASSQVRGWETQYF
TRBJ2-7	14	NA	TRBD1	TRBV27	TGTGCCAGCAGTTTATCGGACAGGCTCTACGAGCAGTACTTC	CASSLSDRLYEQYF
TRBJ1-1	13	few	NA	TRBV14	TGTGCCAGCAGCCTCCAGGGGAACACTGAAGCTTTCTTT	CASSLQGNTEAFF
TRBJ2-1	15	NA	NA	TRBV6-4	TGTGCCAGCAGTGACTCTGGGGCAAACCACAATGAGCAGTTCTTC	CASSDSGANHNEQFF
TRBJ2-2	16	NA	NA	TRBV18	TGTGCCAGCTCACCACTAGCGATTGTGGGCACCGGGGAGCTGTTTTTT	CASSPLAIVGTGELFF
TRBJ1-1	15	NA	NA	TRBV4-3	TGCGCCAGCAGCCAAGAGGGGCTGTGGGACACTGAAGCTTTCTTT	CASSQEGLWDTEAFF
TRBJ1-1	14	NA	NA	TRBV25-1	TGTGCCAGCAGTGACCGCAGGGAGATCGCTGAAGCTTTCTTT	CASSDRREIAEAFF
TRBJ2-3	17	NA	NA	TRBV3-1/TRBV3-2	TGTGCCAGCAGCCAAGATATTGTCTTTCGGGGCACAGATACGCAGTATTTT	CASSQDIVFRGTDTQYF
TRBJ2-1	13	NA	TRBD1	TRBV19	TGTGCCAGTACCGCAAACAGGGGGGATGAGCAGTTCTTC	CASTANRGDEQFF
TRBJ1-1	14	NA	NA	TRBV29-1	TGCAGCGTTGGTCCCGACCAGATGAACACTGAAGCTTTCTTT	CSVGPDQMNTEAFF
TRBJ2-4	13	NA	NA	TRBV6-2/TRBV6-3	TGTGCCAGCAGTTACTCGGTAGGAAACATTCAGTACTTC	CASSYSVGNIQYF
TRBJ1-6	14	NA	NA	TRBV11-2	TGTGCCAGCAGCTTTAACAGGGAGGGTTCACCCCTCCACTTT	CASSFNREGSPLHF
TRBJ1-1	14	NA	NA	TRBV7-8	TGTGCCAGCAGCTTAGAGAGGGTGAACACTGAAGCTTTCTTT	CASSLERVNTEAFF
TRBJ2-7	15	NA	NA	TRBV7-8	TGTGCCAGCAGCGTCCGAGGAGACAGAACCTACGAGCAGTACTTC	CASSVRGDRTYEQYF
TRBJ1-3	15	NA	NA	TRBV7-8	TGTGCCAGCAGCCCGCAAGGGGGCTCTGGAAACACCATATATTTT	CASSPQGGSGNTIYF
TRBJ2-3	14	NA	NA	TRBV5-1	TGCGCCAGCACTCTGGCGGGGAGCACAGATACGCAGTATTTT	CASTLAGSTDTQYF
TRBJ2-3	14	NA	NA	TRBV3-1/TRBV3-2	TGTGCCAGCAGCTCTCTTGGTCCCCCAGATACGCAGTATTTT	CASSSLGPPDTQYF
TRBJ2-5	14	NA	NA	TRBV4-2	TGTGCCAGCAGCCCCCGGGGGTACCAAGAGACCCAGTACTTC	CASSPRGYQETQYF
TRBJ1-2	13	NA	TRBD1	TRBV5-1	TGCGCCAGCAGACGGGGACAGAACTATGGCTACACCTTC	CASRRGQNYGYTF
TRBJ2-7	16	NA	TRBD1	TRBV18	TGTGCCAGCTCACGAGGACAGGGGGCCAACTCCTACGAGCAGTACTTC	CASSRGQGANSYEQYF
TRBJ2-2	16	NA	NA	TRBV5-6	TGTGCCAGCAGCTTGCTGGTGTTAAGGAACACCGGGGAGCTGTTTTTT	CASSLLVLRNTGELFF
TRBJ1-5	15	NA	NA	TRBV19	TGTGCCAGTAGTATCCAAGGGGCTCCCAATCAGCCCCAGCATTTT	CASSIQGAPNQPQHF
TRBJ1-2	11	NA	TRBD1	TRBV6-2/TRBV6-3	TGTGCCAGCAGCTGGGACAGCCTCTACACCTTC	CASSWDSLYTF
TRBJ1-1	15	NA	NA	TRBV9	TGTGCCAGCAGCGTAGGGGCGTCCACGAACACTGAAGCTTTCTTT	CASSVGASTNTEAFF
TRBJ2-5	14	NA	NA	TRBV19	TGTGCCAGTAGCCCGGGGGCCATCCCGGAGACCCAGTACTTC	CASSPGAIPETQYF
TRBJ2-7	16	NA	TRBD2	TRBV28	TGTGCCAGCAGGTCTCCGGGACTAGCTGGGCGCGGCGAGCAGTACTTC	CASRSPGLAGRGEQYF
TRBJ2-5	13	NA	TRBD1	TRBV28	TGTGCCAGCAGCCATGACAGGGGGGAGACCCAGTACTTC	CASSHDRGETQYF
TRBJ1-1	11	NA	NA	TRBV5-6	TGTGCCAGCAGCTTGGGGCAGGAAGCTTTCTTT	CASSLGQEAFF
TRBJ2-5	15	NA	TRBD1	TRBV27	TGTGCCAGCAGTCTCGACAGGGGGGGGCAAGAGACCCAGTACTTC	CASSLDRGGQETQYF
TRBJ2-1	15	NA	NA	TRBV19	TGTGCCAGTAGTATAGATGGGGGGCTATACAATGAGCAGTTCTTC	CASSIDGGLYNEQFF
TRBJ1-3	17	NA	NA	TRBV7-9	TGTGCCAGCAGCTTAGCGGGCGTGGCTAGCCCCAAAAACACCATATATTTT	CASSLAGVASPKNTIYF